A selection of T cell receptor beta chains follows, all from one sample in a study of blood T cell repertoires in COVID-19. Repertoires were generated with immunoSEQ multiplex PCR, while TCRdb's copy carries only in-frame clones and drops some. The data show about 200,000 clones, with 86% seen just once and 5.6% held by the top ten. What was sequenced was PBMCs or T cells enriched from blood (not recorded which). The receptors originated from a man in his forties with acute COVID-19. CDR3s include the opening cysteine and the closing phenylalanine or tryptophan. D genes are given only for firm matches. Part of the rows lack a size; the others show once, few, many or a class for expanded clones.

J | V | D | size | DNA | CDR3
TRBJ1-4 | TRBV28 | NA | NA | TGTGCCAGCAGTGTCCGGACAGCAACTAATGAAAAACTGTTTTTT | CASSVRTATNEKLFF
TRBJ1-2 | TRBV24-1 | TRBD1 | once | TGTGCCACCAGTGACGCGACAGGGGGGTTTGGCTACACCTTC | CATSDATGGFGYTF
TRBJ2-2 | TRBV27 | NA | NA | TGTGCCAGCAAAGTAGGGGCCACCGGGGAGCTGTTTTTT | CASKVGATGELFF
TRBJ2-2 | TRBV6-6 | TRBD1 | few | TGTGCCAGCAGTCCACTGAGGTTCGGGACAGGCCGGAACACCGGGGAGCTGTTTTTT | CASSPLRFGTGRNTGELFF
TRBJ1-3 | TRBV6-5 | NA | NA | TGTGCCAGCAGTTACGACAGAAGAAACACCATATATTTT | CASSYDRRNTIYF
TRBJ2-3 | TRBV9 | TRBD2 | NA | TGTGCCAGCAGCCTCCCCCGGGCTAGCGGGAGATCAGATACGCAGTATTTT | CASSLPRASGRSDTQYF
TRBJ2-7 | TRBV10-2 | TRBD1 | NA | TGCGCCAGCTATTCTATGGGACAGTTCTACGAGCAGTACTTC | CASYSMGQFYEQYF
TRBJ2-7 | TRBV4-1 | TRBD2 | NA | TGCGCCAGCAGCCAAGCAAGGATAGCGGGAGACGGTGAGCAGTACTTC | CASSQARIAGDGEQYF
TRBJ2-1 | TRBV29-1 | NA | NA | TGCAGCGTGCAGGGTGGCTCCTACAATGAGCAGTTCTTC | CSVQGGSYNEQFF
TRBJ2-7 | TRBV12-3/TRBV12-4 | NA | NA | TGTGCCAGCAGGGGGGGAGCCGAGCAGTACTTC | CASRGGAEQYF
TRBJ1-1 | TRBV28 | NA | NA | TGTGCCAGCAGGCTCGGGGGGGGGATGAACACTGAAGCTTTCTTT | CASRLGGGMNTEAFF
TRBJ1-4 | TRBV2 | TRBD1 | few | TGTGCCAGTAAAGGCGACAGGGATGAAAAACTGTTTTTT | CASKGDRDEKLFF
TRBJ1-5 | TRBV6-6 | NA | NA | TGTGCCAGCAGTTACAGCAGGGGTTGGCATTTT | CASSYSRGWHF
TRBJ1-5 | TRBV5-1 | TRBD1 | NA | TGCGCCAGCAGCGAAAGGACAGGGGGAAATCAGCCCCAGCATTTT | CASSERTGGNQPQHF
TRBJ2-7 | TRBV15 | TRBD2 | NA | TGTGCCACCAGCAGAGATTTACTAGCGGGGTACGAGCAGTACTTC | CATSRDLLAGYEQYF
TRBJ1-5 | TRBV7-9 | NA | few | TGTGCCAGCAGCTTATCCGGTCCCTCGGGGCCCCAGCATTTT | CASSLSGPSGPQHF
TRBJ2-7 | TRBV6-5 | TRBD1 | many | TGTGCCAGCAGCAAGGGGGGACAGGGGGCTCTAGAGCAGTACTTC | CASSKGGQGALEQYF
TRBJ2-4 | TRBV13 | TRBD1 | NA | TGTGCCAGCAGCTTTTTGGGGACAGGGGGAAACATTCAGTACTTC | CASSFLGTGGNIQYF
TRBJ2-1 | TRBV7-8 | TRBD1 | NA | TGTGCCAGCAGCTTAGACAGGGGGCAGGGGAATGAGCAGTTCTTC | CASSLDRGQGNEQFF